A single sample is the source of the 15 T cell receptor beta chains below, sequenced in a study of spatial heterogeneity in lung cancer. Using its own MiXCR run on the 5' RACE reads, TCRdb lists one record per CDR3 protein. This sample has some 34,000 distinct CDR3 sequences, with less than 9% found just once. Time point specified: sample taken at primary tumor resection. The sample here was PBMCs, taken at surgery. Every receptor here comes from a female donor with early-stage non-small cell lung cancer.

This clonotype turned up a few times. This chain joins TRBV18 and TRBJ2-5; 9 bases are a match to TRBD2. V trimming: 6 bases; J trimming: 5 bases; junction bases outside the gene matches: 13. Germline V gene data show CDR1 as KGHSH and CDR2 as LQKENI. The CDR3 totals 16 residues. The CDR3 nucleotides are TGTGCCAGCTCCCCTGCGGGGGGGCCTAAGAAGGAGACCCAGTACTTC. The encoded protein is CASSPAGGPKKETQYF.

This clonotype occurred many times. The CDR3 here is CASSYAGQGDYEQYF. CDR3 sequence (DNA): TGTGCCAGCAGTTACGCCGGACAGGGGGACTACGAGCAGTACTTC. This chain uses TRBV6-2 or TRBV6-3 with TRBJ2-7; TRBD1 matches at 10 bases. Trimming at V came to 2 bases and at J to 3 bases, leaving 4 bases not matched to a gene. There are 15 residues in the CDR3. CDR1 and CDR2 from the germline V gene are MNHEY and SVGEGT.

Regarding this clonotype: A much larger clone differs from this one at a single base, so this may be a read error. The rearrangement joins TRBV20-1 to TRBJ2-7, with TRBD1 matching 7 bases. Trimming took 0 bases from V and 9 from J; bases not matched to a gene: 5. This CDR3 is 12 amino acids long. Germline CDR1 reads DFQATT; CDR2 reads SNEGSKA (reference sequence). The CDR3 bases are TGCAGTGCTAGAGATCAGGGGGACCCGCAGTACTTC. Its translation: CSARDQGDPQYF.

This clonotype was detected only a few times. V and J are TRBV5-3 and TRBJ2-5; no clear D. TRBV5-3 counts as an open reading frame of uncertain function. This CDR3 is 11 amino acids long. The V end was cut by 10 bases, the J end by 5 bases, with 12 bases between. The CDR3 DNA follows: TGTGCCCGACGGAGTAGGGAGACCCAGTACTTC. It specifies CARRSRETQYF.

The V and J genes are TRBV20-1 and TRBJ2-1; no firm D call. The V end was cut by 6 bases, the J end by 9 bases, with 9 bases between. CDR1 is DFQATT and CDR2 is SNEGSKA in the germline V gene (reference sequence). CDR3 size: 10 residues. This chain's CDR3 is CSAYSFEQFF. CDR3 in DNA: TGCAGTGCCTACAGCTTTGAGCAGTTCTTC.

This clonotype was seen more than once but under ten times. The V and J genes are TRBV10-3 and TRBJ2-7; D may correspond to TRBD1 or TRBD2 (5 bases each). CDR3 length: 14 amino acids. Trimming took 2 bases from V and 6 from J, leaving 14 bases between them. Germline CDR1 is ENHRY and CDR2 is SYGVKD. CDR3 loop: CAISEPLGDREQYF. The DNA of the CDR3 is TGTGCCATCAGTGAGCCGTTGGGGGACCGCGAGCAGTACTTC.

Only a few counts were recorded for this clonotype. The chain couples TRBV20-1 to TRBJ2-3; 15 bases align to TRBD2. Germline values: CDR1 DFQATT, CDR2 SNEGSKA (reference sequence). Trimming took 1 base from V and 3 from J; bases not matched to a gene: 5. This CDR3 contains 17 residues. The CDR3: CSARASGLAGGTDTQYF. The CDR3 DNA reads as TGCAGTGCTAGAGCCTCGGGACTAGCGGGAGGAACAGATACGCAGTATTTT.

The gene calls are TRBV7-9 and TRBJ2-6; D is undetermined. This CDR3 has 18 residues. Trimming took off 7 bases at V and 2 bases at J, with 21 bases between the two ends. Germline CDR1 reads SEHNR; CDR2 reads FQNEAQ (reference sequence). The CDR3 reads CASTPRAGYAAGANVLTF. For the CDR3, the DNA is TGTGCCAGCACCCCCCGGGCCGGCTACGCTGCTGGGGCCAACGTCCTGACTTTC.

The chain joins TRBV4-1 to TRBJ1-6; D gene uncertain. Germline CDR1 and CDR2: MGHRA and YSYEKL. The CDR3 is made up of 13 amino acids. The germline V and J ends were trimmed by 3 bases and 10 bases, with 10 bases remaining between them. The CDR3 DNA sequence: TGCGCCAGCAGCCAGGGCGGAGGATCACCCCTCCACTTT. Translated, it gives CASSQGGGSPLHF.

This clonotype was picked up a small number of times. The chain uses TRBV7-9 and TRBJ2-3; TRBD1 is a possible D gene (5 bases). This CDR3 contains 15 residues. Germline CDR1 SEHNR, CDR2 FQNEAQ (reference sequence). V was pared by 5 bases and J by 1 base, with 13 bases between. Here the CDR3 DNA reads TGTGCCAGCAGCGAGGACATCGGAGGCACAGATACGCAGTATTTT. Protein sequence: CASSEDIGGTDTQYF.

This clonotype was seen many times. The chain links TRBV20-1 to TRBJ1-5, with D perhaps TRBD1 (5 bases). This CDR3 spans 13 amino acids. Trimming cost V 7 bases and J 4 bases, with 14 bases left between them. The germline gives CDR1 DFQATT, CDR2 SNEGSKA (reference sequence). The DNA of the CDR3 is TGCAGTGTCCAGGCCAGGGCTAATCAGCCCCAGCATTTT. Protein product: CSVQARANQPQHF.

This clonotype was seen ten or more times. The chain combines TRBV20-1 with TRBJ2-5, with 10 positions matching TRBD2. The junction had 3 bases not matched to a gene; V was cut back by 4 bases and J by 1 base. CDR3 length equals 14 residues. CDR1 and CDR2 (germline): DFQATT, SNEGSKA (reference sequence). The CDR3 DNA reads TGCAGTGCTACCCGGACTAGCGGCCAAGAGACCCAGTACTTC. As protein: CSATRTSGQETQYF.

This clonotype was found many times. This chain connects TRBV5-1 to TRBJ1-3; no reliable D call. Trimming shortened V by 0 bases and J by 0 bases, and 10 bases separated the two germline ends. Germline CDR1 is SGHRS and CDR2 is YFSETQ. This CDR3 is 16 amino acids long. The CDR3 coding sequence is TGCGCCAGCAGCTTGGATGGGATTTACTCTGGAAACACCATATATTTT. Translated: CASSLDGIYSGNTIYF.

This clonotype was detected ten times or more. The chain couples TRBV7-2 to TRBJ2-7; D remains unclear. This CDR3 is 14 amino acids long. With 0 bases removed from V and 3 bases from J, the gap between germline ends came to 9 bases. CDR1 is SGHTA, CDR2 FQGNSA, per germline. CDR3: CASSLAPSNYEQYF. CDR3 nucleotide sequence: TGTGCCAGCAGCTTAGCCCCATCAAACTACGAGCAGTACTTC.

The J gene is TRBJ2-5, the V gene TRBV27, with D uncertain. CDR1 and CDR2 (germline): MNHEY, SMNVEV (reference sequence). This CDR3 spans 15 amino acids. With 6 bases removed from V and 5 bases from J, the gap between germline ends came to 19 bases. The CDR3 reads CASRFLGWGKETQYF. Written as DNA, the CDR3 is TGTGCCAGCAGATTCTTGGGGTGGGGAAAGGAGACCCAGTACTTC.